This passage covers 9 T cell receptor beta chains from one sample sequenced in a study of cytomegalovirus exposure and HLA in healthy donors. Primers: 60 Vbeta forward and 13 Jbeta reverse. Profiled with immunoSEQ multiplex PCR; TCRdb holds only in-frame clones, not every one. The top ten hold approximately 7.2% of the sample, which has over 100,000 clones, roughly 74% seen once. Sequencing was done on a sample of PBMCs. These receptors originate from a male donor in good health and CMV-seronegative.

The J gene is TRBJ1-6, the V gene TRBV6-5; D not resolved. Germline V gene lookup returns CDR1 MNHEY and CDR2 SVGAGI. The CDR3 sequence is 15 residues long. Trimming pared 2 bases from V and 8 bases from J, leaving 13 bases between. This CDR3 reads CASSYHLKLDSPLHF. CDR3 bases: TGTGCCAGCAGTTACCACCTAAAGTTGGATTCACCCCTCCACTTT.

CDR3 sequence: CASSPAAGDRGNEQYF. DNA for the CDR3: TGTGCCAGCAGTCCCGCAGCCGGGGACAGGGGTAACGAGCAGTACTTC. J is TRBJ2-5 and V is TRBV27; TRBD1 matches at 10 bases. The end of the DNA aligns better with TRBJ2-7, so the J call may be wrong. Germline CDR1 MNHEY, CDR2 SMNVEV (reference sequence). There are 16 residues in the CDR3.

CDR3 nucleotide sequence: TGTGCCAGCAGTGAAATAGGGGGGGTTAGCAATCAGCCCCAGCATTTT. Translation gives CASSEIGGVSNQPQHF. V is TRBV6-1 and J is TRBJ1-5; maybe TRBD1 (6 bases). The CDR3 totals 16 residues. The germline V and J ends were trimmed by 2 bases and 0 bases, with 11 bases remaining between them. Germline CDR1 and CDR2: MNHNS and SASEGT.

There are a few counts of this clone. This sequence joins TRBV4-3 and TRBJ1-1; 7 bases fit TRBD1. The CDR3 consists of 18 residues. V shed 0 bases, J shed 1 base, and the junction held 11 bases outside the gene matches. CDR1 and CDR2 from the germline V gene are LGHNA and YSLEER. The CDR3 loop is CASSQEGYGQARNTEAFF. The CDR3 DNA sequence: TGCGCCAGCAGCCAAGAGGGGTATGGACAGGCTCGGAACACTGAAGCTTTCTTT.

The chain recombines TRBV11-2 with TRBJ2-2; D gene unclear. This CDR3 contains 16 residues. Between the trimmed V and J ends, which lost 0 bases and 3 bases, there was a span of 11 bases. Germline V gene data show CDR1 as SGHAT and CDR2 as FQNNGV. The CDR3 region is CASSLDWPLHTGELFF. Here the CDR3 DNA reads TGTGCCAGCAGCTTAGATTGGCCCCTCCACACCGGGGAGCTGTTTTTT.

The chain joins TRBV7-2 to TRBJ1-1; the D is unclear. The CDR3 sequence is 14 residues long. The ends were cut back, 4 bases at V and 5 bases at J, with 14 bases in the middle. Germline lookup yields CDR1 SGHTA and CDR2 FQGNSA. The CDR3 DNA reads as TGTGCCAGCAGCTCCCGACGAGGGAAGACTGAAGCTTTCTTT. Protein product: CASSSRRGKTEAFF.

In DNA form, the CDR3 reads TGTGCCAGCAGTTCACGACTAGCAGGCGTCGAGCAGTACTTC. Its translation is CASSSRLAGVEQYF. The genes are TRBV6-5 and TRBJ2-7, with TRBD2 identical over 7 bases. CDR3 length: 14 amino acids. The germline gives CDR1 MNHEY, CDR2 SVGAGI. Trimming at V came to 4 bases and at J to 6 bases, leaving 9 bases not matched to a gene.

Comments on this clone: Sequence at one end of the junction differs from germline and may be a read error. The genes are TRBV30 and TRBJ2-6; TRBD1 aligns across 12 bases. This CDR3 comprises 18 residues. CDR1 is GTSNPN and CDR2 is SVGIG in the germline V gene (reference sequence). The CDR3 sequence: CARTRAGTGGTGANGLTF. The CDR3 DNA sequence: TGTGCCCGGACCCGAGCCGGGACAGGGGGCACTGGGGCCAACGGCCTGACTTTC. Looking up the rest from reference TRBV30 and TRBJ2-6 gives the full variable domain: SQTIHQWPATLVQPVGSPLSLECTVEGTSNPNLYWYRQAAGRGLQLLFYSVGIGQISSEVPQNLSASRPQDRQFILSSKKLLLSDSGFYLCARTRAGTGGTGANGLTFGAGSRLTVL.

The rearrangement joins TRBV6-5 to TRBJ2-2, with a weak D call TRBD1 (7 bases). Trimming left V 5 bases short and J 4 bases short, with 14 bases between. The CDR3 sequence is 15 residues long. CDR1 and CDR2 (germline): MNHEY, SVGAGI. This chain's CDR3 is CASSQGGLSTGELFF. The DNA of the CDR3 is TGTGCCAGCAGTCAGGGGGGTTTGAGCACCGGGGAGCTGTTTTTT.